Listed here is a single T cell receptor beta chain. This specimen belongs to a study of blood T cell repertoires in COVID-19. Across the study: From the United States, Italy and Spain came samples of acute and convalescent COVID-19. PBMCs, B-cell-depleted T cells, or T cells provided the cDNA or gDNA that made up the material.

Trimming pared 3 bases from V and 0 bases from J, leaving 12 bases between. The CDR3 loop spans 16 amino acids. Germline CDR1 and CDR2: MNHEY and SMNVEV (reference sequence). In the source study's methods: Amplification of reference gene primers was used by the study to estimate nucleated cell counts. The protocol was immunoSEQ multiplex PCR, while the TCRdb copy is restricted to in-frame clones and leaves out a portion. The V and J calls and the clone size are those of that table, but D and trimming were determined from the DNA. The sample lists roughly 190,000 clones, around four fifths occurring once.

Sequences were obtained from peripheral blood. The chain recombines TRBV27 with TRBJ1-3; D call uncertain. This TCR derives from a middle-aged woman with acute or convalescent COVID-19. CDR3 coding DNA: TGTGCCAGCAGTTTGAGGCAGCCCTACTCTGGAAACACCATATATTTT. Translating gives CASSLRQPYSGNTIYF.